Following are 19 T cell receptor beta chains from one sample sequenced in a study of T cell responses to AZD1222 COVID-19 vaccine. The data were produced by immunoSEQ multiplex PCR, yet TCRdb's version contains in-frame clones alone and is incomplete. The sample records about 130,000 clones, about 90% being singletons. The material sequenced was peripheral blood, taken on day 0 of AZD1222 vaccination. These receptors all stem from an adult in good health.

The gene calls are TRBV2 and TRBJ1-4, with 7 nucleotides matching TRBD1. Trimming cost V 7 bases and J 2 bases; bases outside gene matches: 4. Germline V gene lookup returns CDR1 SNHLY and CDR2 FYNNEI. This CDR3 has 14 amino acids. The CDR3 reads CASNKDRTNEKLFF. The CDR3 nucleotides are TGTGCCAGCAACAAGGACAGGACTAATGAAAAACTGTTTTTT. Combining the CDR3 with reference TRBV2 and TRBJ1-4 gives the whole variable domain EPEVTQTPSHQVTQMGQEVILRCVPISNHLYFYWYRQILGQKVEFLVSFYNNEISEKSEIFDDQFSVERPDGSNFTLKIRSTKLEDSAMYFCASNKDRTNEKLFFGSGTQLSVL.

The V gene is TRBV19, the J gene TRBJ1-2; 9 bases match TRBD1. V shed 7 bases, J shed 8 bases, and the junction held 11 bases outside the gene matches. Looked up from germline, CDR1 is LNHDA and CDR2 is SQIVND (reference sequence). The CDR3 contains 14 residues. CDR3 DNA sequence: TGTGCCAGTAACCCACAGGGGGCTAGATACGGCTACACCTTC. It translates to CASNPQGARYGYTF.

The chain uses TRBV27 and TRBJ1-1, with 9 bases lining up with TRBD1. With V trimmed by 3 bases and J by 8 bases, 7 bases remained unmatched. This CDR3 contains 14 residues. Germline V gives CDR1 MNHEY, CDR2 SMNVEV (reference sequence). The CDR3 DNA sequence: TGTGCCAGCAGTTTCCTGGGACAGGGCAACGAAGCTTTCTTT. Its protein is CASSFLGQGNEAFF.

The V call is TRBV24-1, the J call TRBJ2-2; TRBD1 might be the D (5 bases). The germline gives CDR1 KGHDR, CDR2 SFDVKD. The CDR3 sequence is 14 residues long. V shed 3 bases and J shed 3 bases, with 7 bases lying between them. CDR3 sequence: CATSDVRDTGELFF. CDR3 coding DNA: TGTGCCACCAGTGATGTCAGGGACACCGGGGAGCTGTTTTTT.

This chain joins TRBV10-3 and TRBJ1-3; possible D gene TRBD1, 5 bases. Germline loops: CDR1 ENHRY, CDR2 SYGVKD. The CDR3 length is 15 residues. Trimming cost V 0 bases and J 2 bases, with 8 bases left between them. CDR3 residues: CAISESPGAGNTIYF. The CDR3 DNA sequence: TGTGCCATCAGTGAGTCTCCGGGGGCTGGAAACACCATATATTTT.

This chain connects TRBV19 to TRBJ1-5; D gene unclear. Per the germline V gene, CDR1 is LNHDA and CDR2 is SQIVND (reference sequence). This CDR3 is 18 amino acids long. V was pared by 0 bases and J by 2 bases, with 17 bases between. The CDR3 spells CASSIDAGLGGGNQPQHF. CDR3 coding DNA: TGTGCCAGTAGTATAGATGCGGGCTTGGGTGGGGGCAATCAGCCCCAGCATTTT.

This chain links TRBV19 with TRBJ1-5, with D perhaps TRBD1 (6 bases). This CDR3 has 14 amino acids. The germline gives CDR1 LNHDA, CDR2 SQIVND (reference sequence). V gave up 7 bases and J gave up 3 bases, with 13 bases separating them. The CDR3 DNA reads TGTGCCAGTACCTTGGGGGGGCCCAATCAGCCCCAGCATTTT. This codes for CASTLGGPNQPQHF.

The chain recombines TRBV25-1 with TRBJ2-1; TRBD1 agrees at 10 bases. CDR1 is MGHDK and CDR2 is SYGVNS in the germline V gene. V lost 6 bases to trimming and J lost 2 bases; unmatched junction nucleotides: 4. The CDR3 consists of 15 residues. The CDR3 here is CASRGQGSTYNEQFF. The CDR3 DNA reads TGTGCCAGCAGGGGACAGGGGTCGACCTACAATGAGCAGTTCTTC. The whole variable domain, remainder taken from reference TRBV25-1 and TRBJ2-1, is EADIYQTPRYLVIGTGKKITLECSQTMGHDKMYWYQQDPGMELHLIHYSYGVNSTEKGDLSSESTVSRIRTEHFPLTLESARPSHTSQYLCASRGQGSTYNEQFFGPGTRLTVL.

The chain combines TRBV11-2 with TRBJ2-7; 7 bases map to TRBD1. The junction had 11 bases not matched to a gene; V was cut back by 4 bases and J by 2 bases. The CDR3 covers 16 residues. Germline V CDR1 and CDR2: SGHAT, FQNNGV. For the CDR3, the DNA is TGTGCCAGCAGCTCTTACCGGGACAGAAACACCTACGAGCAGTACTTC. This codes for CASSSYRDRNTYEQYF.

The V call is TRBV5-4, the J call TRBJ1-3; the D gene is possibly TRBD1 (5 bases). The V gene's germline CDR1 is SGHNT and CDR2 YYREEE (reference sequence). V lost 4 bases, J lost 0 bases, and 11 bases lay in between. This CDR3 spans 15 amino acids. As DNA, the CDR3 is TGTGCCAGCAGCCCAGGGTCAGGCTCTGGAAACACCATATATTTT. Protein sequence: CASSPGSGSGNTIYF.

V gene TRBV2 combines with J gene TRBJ2-7; D may be TRBD2 (6 bases). Trimming removed 7 bases from V and 6 bases from J, with 16 bases in between. The germline CDR1 and CDR2 sequences are SNHLY and FYNNEI. This CDR3 has 13 amino acids. CDR3 DNA sequence: TGTGCCAGCATACGGGAGCTTTGGGCCGAGCAGTACTTC. The encoded protein is CASIRELWAEQYF.

This chain joins TRBV5-1 and TRBJ1-2; no clear D. There are 15 residues in the CDR3. CDR1 and CDR2 from the germline V gene are SGHRS and YFSETQ. Trimming stripped 0 bases from V and 1 base from J, with 10 bases between. The CDR3 bases are TGCGCCAGCAGCTTGGATCCGAGTTTTAACTATGGCTACACCTTC. It yields the protein CASSLDPSFNYGYTF.

The chain joins TRBV20-1 to TRBJ1-6; D not certain. The V end was cut by 3 bases, the J end by 5 bases, with 17 bases between. The CDR3 totals 16 residues. Germline V lookup: CDR1 DFQATT, CDR2 SNEGSKA (reference sequence). CDR3 in amino acids: CSASQARALDNSPLHF. In nucleotides, the CDR3 is TGCAGTGCTAGTCAGGCCCGCGCCCTCGATAATTCACCCCTCCACTTT.

The chain carries TRBV15 and TRBJ1-1; D remains ambiguous. This CDR3 has 12 amino acids. Trimming pared 3 bases from V and 4 bases from J, leaving 6 bases between. Germline CDR1 is LNHNV and CDR2 is YYDKDF (reference sequence). The CDR3 is CATSRDGTEAFF. The DNA for the CDR3 is TGTGCCACCAGCAGGGACGGCACTGAAGCTTTCTTT.

The chain employs TRBV19 and TRBJ1-4, with D hard to call. The ends were cut back, 2 bases at V and 4 bases at J, with 11 bases in the middle. The CDR3 is 15 amino acids. Germline V gene lookup returns CDR1 LNHDA and CDR2 SQIVND (reference sequence). CDR3 region: CASSISGLFNEKLFF. CDR3 coding DNA: TGTGCCAGTAGTATATCAGGACTGTTTAATGAAAAACTGTTTTTT.

The chain recombines TRBV28 with TRBJ1-1, with D uncertain. Trimming left V 4 bases short and J 5 bases short, with 17 bases between. Germline V CDR1 and CDR2: MDHEN, SYDVKM. The CDR3 has 15 residues. The CDR3 nucleotides read TGTGCCAGCAGTTCCCAAGGACCTGCAAAGACTGAAGCTTTCTTT. Translating gives CASSSQGPAKTEAFF.

J is TRBJ2-5 and V is TRBV27; TRBD2 matches 7 bases. The V gene's germline CDR1 is MNHEY and CDR2 SMNVEV (reference sequence). This CDR3 is 16 amino acids long. V lost 6 bases, J lost 2 bases, and 12 bases stayed unmatched. The CDR3 bases are TGTGCCAGCAGCCCACTACCGACGGGGGGTCAAGAGACCCAGTACTTC. Its translation: CASSPLPTGGQETQYF.

The chain couples TRBV19 to TRBJ2-2; TRBD2 matches at 13 bases. V dropped 5 bases and J dropped 1; count of bases not matched to a gene: 4. Germline assignment: CDR1 LNHDA and CDR2 SQIVND (reference sequence). The CDR3 length is 17 residues. The CDR3 sequence is CASSLLAGGMNTGELFF. In nucleotides, the CDR3 is TGTGCCAGTAGTCTACTAGCGGGGGGGATGAACACCGGGGAGCTGTTTTTT.

The chain combines TRBV7-9 with TRBJ1-4, with TRBD1 matching 8 bases. Losses at the gene ends were 5 bases for V and 7 bases for J; bases not matched to a gene: 6. Germline loops: CDR1 SEHNR, CDR2 FQNEAQ (reference sequence). The CDR3 totals 14 residues. The CDR3 loop is CASSQGQGREKLFF. CDR3 DNA sequence: TGTGCCAGCAGCCAAGGACAGGGACGTGAAAAACTGTTTTTT.